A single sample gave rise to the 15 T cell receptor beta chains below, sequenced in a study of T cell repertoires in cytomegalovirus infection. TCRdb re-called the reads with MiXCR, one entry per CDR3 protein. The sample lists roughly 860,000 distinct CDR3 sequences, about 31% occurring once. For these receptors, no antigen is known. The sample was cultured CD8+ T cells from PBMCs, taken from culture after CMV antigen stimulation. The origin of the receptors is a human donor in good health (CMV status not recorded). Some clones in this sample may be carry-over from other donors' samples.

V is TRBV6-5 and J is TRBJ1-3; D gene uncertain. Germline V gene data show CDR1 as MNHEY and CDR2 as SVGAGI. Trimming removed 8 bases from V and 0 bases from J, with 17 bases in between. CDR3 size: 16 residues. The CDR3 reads CASLGGFESSGNTIYF. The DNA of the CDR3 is TGTGCCAGCCTGGGCGGATTTGAAAGCTCTGGAAACACCATATATTTT.

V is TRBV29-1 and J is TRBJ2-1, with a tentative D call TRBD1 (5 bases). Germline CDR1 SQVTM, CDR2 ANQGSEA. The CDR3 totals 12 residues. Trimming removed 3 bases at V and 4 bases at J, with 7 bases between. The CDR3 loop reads CSVETDYNEQFF. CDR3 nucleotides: TGCAGCGTTGAGACAGATTACAATGAGCAGTTCTTC.

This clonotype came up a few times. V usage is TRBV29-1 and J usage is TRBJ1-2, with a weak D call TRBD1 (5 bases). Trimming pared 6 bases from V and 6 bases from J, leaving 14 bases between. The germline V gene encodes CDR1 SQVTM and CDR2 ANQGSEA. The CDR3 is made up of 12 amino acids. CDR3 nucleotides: TGCAGCGTACGAACAGGAGTCGATGGCTACACCTTC. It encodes CSVRTGVDGYTF.

The CDR3: CASSIPGLGSYNEQFF. In DNA form, the CDR3 reads TGTGCCAGCAGTATACCGGGACTAGGATCCTACAATGAGCAGTTCTTC. The rearrangement joins TRBV12-3 or TRBV12-4 to TRBJ2-1; 8 bases line up with TRBD2. CDR3 length: 16 amino acids. V gave up 5 bases and J gave up 1 base; unmatched junction bases: 7.

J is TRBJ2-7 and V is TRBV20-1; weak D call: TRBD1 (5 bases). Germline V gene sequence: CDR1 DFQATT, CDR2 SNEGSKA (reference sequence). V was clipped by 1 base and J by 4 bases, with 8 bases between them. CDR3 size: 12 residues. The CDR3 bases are TGCAGTGCTAGAGGGGGCCGTTACGAGCAGTACGTC. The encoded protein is CSARGGRYEQYV.

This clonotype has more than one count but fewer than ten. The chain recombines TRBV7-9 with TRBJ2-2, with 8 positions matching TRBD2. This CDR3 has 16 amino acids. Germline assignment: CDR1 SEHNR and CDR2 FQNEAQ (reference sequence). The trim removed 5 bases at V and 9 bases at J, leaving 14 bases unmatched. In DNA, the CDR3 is TGTGCCAGCAGCGCCCGGGAGGGACGGACTTCCAGGGAGCTGTTTTTT. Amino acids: CASSAREGRTSRELFF.

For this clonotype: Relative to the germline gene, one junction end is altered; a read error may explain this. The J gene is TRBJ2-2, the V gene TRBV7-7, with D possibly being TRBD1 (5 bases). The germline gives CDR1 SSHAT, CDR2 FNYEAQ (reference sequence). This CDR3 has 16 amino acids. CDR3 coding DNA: TGTGCTAGCAGCCTAGGGTGGGGCCCGAGAGCCGGGGAGCTGTTTTTT. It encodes CASSLGWGPRAGELFF.

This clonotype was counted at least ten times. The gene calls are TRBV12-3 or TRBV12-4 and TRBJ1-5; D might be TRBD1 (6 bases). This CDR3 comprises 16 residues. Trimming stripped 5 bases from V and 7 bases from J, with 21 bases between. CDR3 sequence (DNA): TGTGCCAGCAGTCCACATCGAGAGGGGGAGGGGCAGCCCCAGCATTTT. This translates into CASSPHREGEGQPQHF.

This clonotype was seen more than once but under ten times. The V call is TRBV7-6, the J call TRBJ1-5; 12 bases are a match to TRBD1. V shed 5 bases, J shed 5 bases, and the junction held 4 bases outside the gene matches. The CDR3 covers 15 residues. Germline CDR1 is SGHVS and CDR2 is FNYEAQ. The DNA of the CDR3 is TGTGCCAGCAGCAGGGGACAGGGGGCACATCAGCCCCAGCATTTT. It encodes CASSRGQGAHQPQHF.

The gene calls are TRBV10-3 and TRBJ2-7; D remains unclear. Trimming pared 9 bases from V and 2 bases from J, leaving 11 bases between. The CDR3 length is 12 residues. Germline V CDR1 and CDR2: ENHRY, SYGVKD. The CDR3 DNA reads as TGTGCCATGACCGATGATACCTACGAGCAGTACTTC. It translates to CAMTDDTYEQYF.

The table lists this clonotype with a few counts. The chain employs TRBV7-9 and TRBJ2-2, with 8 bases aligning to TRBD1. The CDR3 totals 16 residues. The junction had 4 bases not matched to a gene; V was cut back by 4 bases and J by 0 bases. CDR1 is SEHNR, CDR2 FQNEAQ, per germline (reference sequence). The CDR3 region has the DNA TGTGCCAGCAGCTCGGCAGGGGGCGCGAACACCGGGGAGCTGTTTTTT. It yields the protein CASSSAGGANTGELFF.

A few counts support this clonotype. CDR3 in amino acids: CASSTPGRELSYGYTF. CDR3 nucleotide sequence: TGTGCCAGTAGTACTCCGGGACGGGAGTTGAGTTATGGCTACACCTTC. The chain couples TRBV19 to TRBJ1-2; weak D call: TRBD1 (5 bases). There are 16 residues in the CDR3. CDR1 LNHDA and CDR2 SQIVND come from the germline V gene (reference sequence). V dropped 4 bases and J dropped 5 bases, with 20 bases sitting between them.

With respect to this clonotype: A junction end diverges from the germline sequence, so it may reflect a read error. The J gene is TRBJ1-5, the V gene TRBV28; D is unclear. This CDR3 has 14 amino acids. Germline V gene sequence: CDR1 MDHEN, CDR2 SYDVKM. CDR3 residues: CASGLEVGNQPQHF. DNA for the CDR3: TGTGCCAGCGGTTTAGAGGTTGGCAATCAGCCCCAGCATTTT. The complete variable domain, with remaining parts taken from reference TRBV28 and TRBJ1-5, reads DVKVTQSSRYLVKRTGEKVFLECVQDMDHENMFWYRQDPGLGLRLIYFSYDVKMKEKGDIPEGYSVSREKKERFSLILESASTNQTSMYLCASGLEVGNQPQHFGDGTRLSIL.

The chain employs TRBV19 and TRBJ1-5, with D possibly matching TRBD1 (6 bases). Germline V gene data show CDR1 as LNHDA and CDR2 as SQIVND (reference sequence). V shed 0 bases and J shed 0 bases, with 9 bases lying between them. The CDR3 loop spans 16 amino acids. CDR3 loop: CASSIDAGVSNQPQHF. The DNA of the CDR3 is TGTGCCAGTAGTATAGATGCAGGGGTTAGCAATCAGCCCCAGCATTTT.

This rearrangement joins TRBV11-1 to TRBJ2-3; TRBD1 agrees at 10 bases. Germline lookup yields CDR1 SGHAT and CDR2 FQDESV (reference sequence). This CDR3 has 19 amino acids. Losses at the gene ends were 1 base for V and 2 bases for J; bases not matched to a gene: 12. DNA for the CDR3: TGTGCCAGCAGCTTAGGGGCCGACAGGGGGCGTATTGACACAGATACGCAGTATTTT. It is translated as CASSLGADRGRIDTDTQYF.